This T cell receptor (beta chain) was recorded in a study of blood T cell repertoires in COVID-19 (TCRdb year 2020). In the study overall: Samples from collaborators originated in the United States, Italy and Spain and spanned both the acute and convalescent phases of COVID-19. Subjects who had been exposed to COVID-19, were actively infected with it, or had recovered from it provided the deeply sampled blood TCRbeta repertoires that made up the dataset. The repertoires were released in a freely available public database meant as a resource for research on the immune response to SARS-CoV-2. Nearly every sample came with metadata listing a de-identified subject ID, COVID-19 status, age in years and sex. Where available, HLA class I and class II types were obtained from metadata supplied by the sample provider rather than from assay-based typing. The samples were drawn from the first 160 participants of the ongoing ImmuneRACE study and from over a thousand subjects provided by 6 global collaborators. The prospective study material was composed of cDNA or gDNA derived from T cells, B-cell-depleted T cells, or PBMCs. Broad study findings and their caveats: The quantity of clinical and demographic metadata differed by source and by participant and was supplied without curation.

TCRbeta CDR3 regions were amplified from genomic DNA by means of the immunoSEQ Assay, a bias-controlled multiplex PCR. Per the authors' processing: The number of nucleated cells in each sample was estimated from the amplification of reference gene primers within the assay. To quantify the absolute abundance of each unique TCRbeta CDR3 rearrangement, sequence reads were collapsed and filtered. For each sample, productive Simpson clonality was calculated as the square root of Simpson's diversity index across productive rearrangements. As stored in TCRdb, this immuneACCESS dataset retains in-frame rearrangements with V and J assigned. A fraction of the clones does not appear; measured against another copy, unresolved V genes explain less than half of the discrepancy, and the remainder lacks a known reason. D and trimming come from the DNA, and the V and J calls and clone size come from that table. The sample has 80,000 to 95,000 clones on record, 81% of them singletons. Approximately 40% of the sample is held by the ten biggest clonotypes.

Collaborating institutions collected whole blood in K2EDTA tubes following their own protocols. Collaborator samples were shipped for TCRbeta analysis as frozen whole blood, isolated PBMCs, or DNA extracted from either sample type. Turning to this clone: What antigen it recognizes has not been identified. The germline gene is not matched at one end of the junction; a read error may be the cause.

From the cysteine through the phenylalanine, the CDR3 covers 16 amino acids. The read is trimmed to its CDR3 DNA, 48 bases read in frame from base 1. From a lookup of the germline V gene (reference sequence), CDR1 and CDR2 are SSHAT and FNYEAQ. Recombination joined TRBV7-7 with TRBJ2-2, and TRBD2 aligns with 7 junction nucleotides. Sequences were obtained from peripheral blood. This receptor was obtained from a man older than 75 with acute or convalescent COVID-19. The CDR3: CASSPSGTTNTGELFF. The bases read TGTGCTAGCAGCCCAAGCGGGACTACCAACACCGGGGAGCTGTTTTTT.